The 14 T cell receptor beta chains listed next were all sequenced from one sample in a study of CD8+ T cells in alopecia areata. The treatment denotes: oral pan-JAK inhibitor, 5-10 mg twice daily. Investigators isolated RNA and reverse transcribed it into cDNA to act as the sequencing template. This table comes from immunoSEQ multiplex PCR, and its TCRdb copy is limited to in-frame clones, with some not included. This table holds about 190,000 clones, under 60% found once. This material consisted of CD8+ T cells sorted from blood, taken at week 24, from a patient treated with tofacitinib. Receptors originate from a human donor with alopecia areata.

This chain links TRBV4-1 with TRBJ2-3, with D hard to call. Trimming pared 4 bases from V and 3 bases from J, leaving 8 bases between. CDR1 is MGHRA, CDR2 YSYEKL, per germline. CDR3 length equals 13 residues. CDR3 DNA sequence: TGCGCCAGCAGCCCAACACCGACAGATACGCAGTATTTT. Residues: CASSPTPTDTQYF.

The chain carries TRBV15 and TRBJ1-2; perhaps TRBD1 as D (6 bases). The CDR3 runs 15 residues. Trimming cost V 4 bases and J 0 bases, with 12 bases left between them. Germline-derived CDR1 and CDR2 are LNHNV and YYDKDF (reference sequence). The CDR3, as DNA: TGTGCCACCAGCACCGACAGGTTTGCTAACTATGGCTACACCTTC. Protein: CATSTDRFANYGYTF.

The chain joins TRBV5-1 to TRBJ2-7; D is possibly TRBD1 (6 bases). V lost 3 bases and J 5 bases, leaving 15 bases between the germline ends. The CDR3 spans 14 residues. The germline V gene encodes CDR1 SGHRS and CDR2 YFSETQ. The CDR3 bases are TGCGCCAGCAGCTCAACCGGTGGGGGCCACGAGCAGTACTTC. It encodes CASSSTGGGHEQYF.

This chain's CDR3 is CASTLGIQRGPSYEQYF. The CDR3 DNA is TGCGCCAGCACTCTAGGGATCCAGCGGGGCCCCTCCTACGAGCAGTACTTC. This sequence joins TRBV23-1 and TRBJ2-7; 7 bases are shared with TRBD2. TRBV23-1 is filed as an ORF, its function uncertain. This CDR3 has 17 residues. The V and J ends lost 7 bases and 0 bases, in that order; junction bases with no gene match: 15.

In its sample, this clone was seen a few times. V usage is TRBV7-9 and J usage is TRBJ2-3; 8 positions match TRBD1. CDR3 length: 15 residues. Trimming cost V 4 bases and J 1 base; bases outside gene matches: 4. CDR1 is SEHNR and CDR2 is FQNEAQ in the germline V gene (reference sequence). The CDR3, as DNA: TGTGCCAGCAGCTCGGCGGGACAGGGCACAGATACGCAGTATTTT. Its protein product is CASSSAGQGTDTQYF. The entire variable domain, with the rest obtained from reference TRBV7-9 and TRBJ2-3, is as follows: DTGVSQNPRHKITKRGQNVTFRCDPISEHNRLYWYRQTLGQGPEFLTYFQNEAQLEKSRLLSDRFSAERPKGSFSTLEIQRTEQGDSAMYLCASSSAGQGTDTQYFGPGTRLTVL.

About this clone itself: Other DNA sequences in the sample encode the same CDR3. The chain combines TRBV6-1 with TRBJ2-7; D remains unclear. Germline values: CDR1 MNHNS, CDR2 SASEGT. The CDR3 has 10 residues. The V and J ends lost 8 bases and 1 base respectively, with 3 bases between them. The CDR3 here is CASGSYEQYF. The CDR3 nucleotides are TGTGCCAGCGGATCCTACGAGCAGTACTTC.

This chain links TRBV6-5 with TRBJ1-1, with D perhaps TRBD1 (6 bases). The CDR3 spans 13 residues. Germline-derived CDR1 and CDR2 are MNHEY and SVGAGI. V lost 6 bases, J lost 0 bases, and 8 bases lay in between. CDR3 amino acids: CASRGQLNTEAFF. CDR3 in DNA: TGTGCCAGCAGAGGACAGTTGAACACTGAAGCTTTCTTT.

The J gene is TRBJ2-6, the V gene TRBV15; a weak D match, TRBD1 (6 bases). The germline V and J ends were trimmed by 4 bases and 4 bases, with 14 bases remaining between them. The CDR3 runs 16 residues. Germline values: CDR1 LNHNV, CDR2 YYDKDF (reference sequence). CDR3 residues: CATSKFPGVGANVLTF. CDR3 nucleotides: TGTGCCACCAGCAAATTCCCAGGGGTAGGGGCCAACGTCCTGACTTTC.

The rearrangement links TRBV5-1 to TRBJ1-2, with a weak D call TRBD1 (5 bases). The length of the CDR3 is 14 residues. Germline V CDR1 and CDR2: SGHRS, YFSETQ. V was cut by 2 bases and J by 4 bases, with 12 bases left in between. Written as DNA, the CDR3 is TGCGCCAGCAGCTTAGGCAGGGCGGGCTATGGCTACACCTTC. Protein product: CASSLGRAGYGYTF.

This clone was observed at least ten times. The genes are TRBV7-8 and TRBJ2-5; D gene unclear. The V gene lost 4 bases and the J gene lost 0 bases, with 3 bases spanning the gap. CDR3 length equals 12 residues. CDR1 SGHVS and CDR2 FQNEAQ come from the germline V gene. CDR3 coding DNA: TGTGCCAGCAGCTATAACCAAGAGACCCAGTACTTC. This translates into CASSYNQETQYF.

The chain combines TRBV6-5 with TRBJ2-1; TRBD1 aligns across 9 bases. The CDR3 runs 15 residues. Germline-derived CDR1 and CDR2 are MNHEY and SVGAGI. The V gene end was trimmed by 2 bases and the J gene end by 8 bases; junction bases not matched to a gene: 7. This CDR3 is CASSYAGQGGDEQFF. CDR3 nucleotides: TGTGCCAGCAGTTACGCGGGACAGGGAGGAGATGAGCAGTTCTTC.

This clone has a count of ten or more. This sample also contains other DNA sequences that code for the same CDR3. CDR3 bases: TGCGCCAGCAGCGGGGACAGTTACGAGCAGTACTTC. This encodes CASSGDSYEQYF. The chain recombines TRBV5-1 with TRBJ2-7; 7 nucleotides match TRBD1. J gave up 4 bases and V 4 bases, and 2 bases lay outside the gene matches. This CDR3 region has 12 residues. The germline V gene encodes CDR1 SGHRS and CDR2 YFSETQ. Together with reference TRBV5-1 and TRBJ2-7, the CDR3 gives the full variable domain: KAGVTQTPRYLIKTRGQQVTLSCSPISGHRSVSWYQQTPGQGLQFLFEYFSETQRNKGNFPGRFSGRQFSNSRSEMNVSTLELGDSALYLCASSGDSYEQYFGPGTRLTVT.

J is TRBJ2-3 and V is TRBV7-9; 8 bases are a match to TRBD2. The V gene end was trimmed by 4 bases and the J gene end by 1 base; junction bases not matched to a gene: 13. This CDR3 is 18 amino acids long. Looked up from germline, CDR1 is SEHNR and CDR2 is FQNEAQ (reference sequence). This chain's CDR3 is CASSSPRVQAGGTDTQYF. Written as DNA, the CDR3 is TGTGCCAGCAGCTCGCCCCGGGTTCAAGCGGGGGGCACAGATACGCAGTATTTT.

This clone has just a few counts. This rearrangement joins TRBV29-1 to TRBJ1-2, with TRBD1 identical over 8 bases. The germline CDR1 and CDR2 sequences are SQVTM and ANQGSEA. The CDR3 runs to 13 residues. The V segment lost 7 bases and the J segment 6 bases; nucleotides outside the gene matches: 10. The DNA of the CDR3 is TGCAGCGGCCTTGGACAGGGAGGGGATGGCTACACCTTC. Amino acid sequence: CSGLGQGGDGYTF.